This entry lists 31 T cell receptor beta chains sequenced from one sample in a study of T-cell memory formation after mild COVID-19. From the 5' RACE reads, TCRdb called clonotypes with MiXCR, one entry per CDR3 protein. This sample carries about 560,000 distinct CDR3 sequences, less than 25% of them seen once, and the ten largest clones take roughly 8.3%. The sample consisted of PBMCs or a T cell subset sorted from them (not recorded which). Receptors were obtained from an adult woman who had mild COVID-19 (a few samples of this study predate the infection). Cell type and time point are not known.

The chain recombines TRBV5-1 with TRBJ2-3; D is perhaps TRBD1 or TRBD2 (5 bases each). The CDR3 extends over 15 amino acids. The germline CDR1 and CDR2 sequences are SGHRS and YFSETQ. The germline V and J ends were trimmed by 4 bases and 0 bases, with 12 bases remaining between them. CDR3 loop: CASSRVGDSTDTQYF. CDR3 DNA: TGCGCCAGCAGCCGAGTGGGGGATAGCACAGATACGCAGTATTTT. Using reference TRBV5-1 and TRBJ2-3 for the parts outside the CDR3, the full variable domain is KAGVTQTPRYLIKTRGQQVTLSCSPISGHRSVSWYQQTPGQGLQFLFEYFSETQRNKGNFPGRFSGRQFSNSRSEMNVSTLELGDSALYLCASSRVGDSTDTQYFGPGTRLTVL.

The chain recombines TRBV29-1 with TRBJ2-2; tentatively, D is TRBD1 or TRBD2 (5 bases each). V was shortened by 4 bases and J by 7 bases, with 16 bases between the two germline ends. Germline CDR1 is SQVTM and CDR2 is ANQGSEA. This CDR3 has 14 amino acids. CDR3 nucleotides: TGCAGCGTTGTCGGGCAGGGAGTAGACGGGGAGCTGTTTTTT. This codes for CSVVGQGVDGELFF.

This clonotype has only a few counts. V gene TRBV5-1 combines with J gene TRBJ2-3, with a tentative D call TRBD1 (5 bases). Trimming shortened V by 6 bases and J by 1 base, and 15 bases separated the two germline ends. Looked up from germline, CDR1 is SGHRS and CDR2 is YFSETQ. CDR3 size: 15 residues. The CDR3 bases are TGCGCCAGCACGCCTCAAGGGGCGGGCACAGATACGCAGTATTTT. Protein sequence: CASTPQGAGTDTQYF.

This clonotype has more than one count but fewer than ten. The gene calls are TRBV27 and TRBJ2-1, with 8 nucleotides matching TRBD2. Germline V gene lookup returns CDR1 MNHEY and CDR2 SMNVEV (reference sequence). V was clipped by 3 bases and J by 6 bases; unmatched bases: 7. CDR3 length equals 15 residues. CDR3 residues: CASSLAGGGLNEQFF. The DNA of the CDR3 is TGTGCCAGCAGTTTGGCGGGGGGAGGGCTCAATGAGCAGTTCTTC.

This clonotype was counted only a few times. The chain's CDR3 is CASSTRDRVNSPLHF. The CDR3 DNA is TGTGCCAGCAGCACCCGGGACAGGGTGAATTCACCCCTCCACTTT. The V and J genes are TRBV7-9 and TRBJ1-6; 9 nucleotides align to TRBD1. The CDR3 covers 15 residues. The V segment lost 5 bases and the J segment 7 bases; nucleotides outside the gene matches: 6. The germline V gene has CDR1 SEHNR and CDR2 FQNEAQ (reference sequence).

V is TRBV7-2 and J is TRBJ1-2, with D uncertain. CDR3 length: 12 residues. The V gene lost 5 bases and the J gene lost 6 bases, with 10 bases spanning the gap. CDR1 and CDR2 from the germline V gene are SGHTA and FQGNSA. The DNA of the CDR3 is TGTGCCAGCAGCCTAGTCGGCCATGGCTACACCTTC. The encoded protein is CASSLVGHGYTF.

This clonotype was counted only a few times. CDR3 in amino acids: CSARDRNSGVYVEQYF. The CDR3 DNA follows: TGCAGTGCTAGAGATAGGAACAGTGGGGTCTACGTAGAGCAGTACTTC. The chain carries TRBV20-1 and TRBJ2-7, with D uncertain. The CDR3 sequence is 16 residues long. V dropped 0 bases and J dropped 7 bases, with 22 bases sitting between them. Per germline, CDR1 DFQATT and CDR2 SNEGSKA (reference sequence).

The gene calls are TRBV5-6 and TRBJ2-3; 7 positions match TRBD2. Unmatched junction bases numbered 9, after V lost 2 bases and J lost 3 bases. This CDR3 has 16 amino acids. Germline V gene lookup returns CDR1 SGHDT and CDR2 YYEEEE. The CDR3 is CASSFRVAGDTDTQYF. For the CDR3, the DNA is TGTGCCAGCAGCTTCCGAGTCGCGGGGGATACAGATACGCAGTATTTT.

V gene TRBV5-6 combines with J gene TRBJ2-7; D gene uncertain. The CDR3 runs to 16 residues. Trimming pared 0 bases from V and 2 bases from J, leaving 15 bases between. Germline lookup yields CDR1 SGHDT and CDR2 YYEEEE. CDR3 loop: CASSLVTQALTYEQYF. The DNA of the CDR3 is TGTGCCAGCAGCTTGGTAACGCAGGCGTTGACCTACGAGCAGTACTTC.

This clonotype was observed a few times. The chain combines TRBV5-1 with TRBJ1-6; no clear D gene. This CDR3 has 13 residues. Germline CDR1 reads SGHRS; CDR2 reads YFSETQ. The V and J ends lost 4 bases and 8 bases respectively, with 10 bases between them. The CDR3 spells CASSRSQDSPLHF. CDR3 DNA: TGCGCCAGCAGCAGGTCGCAGGATTCACCCCTCCACTTT.

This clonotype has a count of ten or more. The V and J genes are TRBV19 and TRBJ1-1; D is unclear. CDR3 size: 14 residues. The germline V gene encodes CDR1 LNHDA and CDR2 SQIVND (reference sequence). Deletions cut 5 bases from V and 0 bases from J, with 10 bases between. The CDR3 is CASSPRTVNTEAFF. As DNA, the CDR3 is TGTGCCAGTAGTCCCCGTACAGTGAACACTGAAGCTTTCTTT.

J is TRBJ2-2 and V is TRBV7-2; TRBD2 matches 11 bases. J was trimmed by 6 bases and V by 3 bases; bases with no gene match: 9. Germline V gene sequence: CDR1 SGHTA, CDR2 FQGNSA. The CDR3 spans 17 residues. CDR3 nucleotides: TGTGCCAGCAGCTTTTTAGCGGGAGGGGTATGGGCCGGGGAGCTGTTTTTT. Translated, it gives CASSFLAGGVWAGELFF.

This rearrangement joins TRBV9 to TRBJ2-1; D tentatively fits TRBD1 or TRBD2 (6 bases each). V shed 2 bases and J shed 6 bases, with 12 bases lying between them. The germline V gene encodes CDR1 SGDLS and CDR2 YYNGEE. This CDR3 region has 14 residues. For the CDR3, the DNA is TGTGCCAGCAGCGTCGGGGGCCCGAGCAATGAGCAGTTCTTC. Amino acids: CASSVGGPSNEQFF.

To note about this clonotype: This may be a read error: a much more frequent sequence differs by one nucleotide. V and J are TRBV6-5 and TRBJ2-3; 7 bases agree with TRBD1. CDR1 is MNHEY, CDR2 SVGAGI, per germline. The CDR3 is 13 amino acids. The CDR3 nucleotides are TGTGCCAGCAGACAACAGGGGACAGCTACGCAGTATTTT. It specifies CASRQQGTATQYF.

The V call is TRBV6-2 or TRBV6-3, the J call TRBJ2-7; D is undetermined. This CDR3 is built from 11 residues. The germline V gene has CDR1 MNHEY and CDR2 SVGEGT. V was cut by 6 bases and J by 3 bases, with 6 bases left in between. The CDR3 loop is CASSKHYEQYF. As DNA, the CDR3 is TGTGCCAGCAGCAAACACTACGAGCAGTACTTC.

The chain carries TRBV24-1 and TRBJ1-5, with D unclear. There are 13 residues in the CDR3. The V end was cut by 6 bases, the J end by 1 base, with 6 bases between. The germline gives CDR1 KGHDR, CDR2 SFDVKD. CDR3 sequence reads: CATSQRSNQPQHF. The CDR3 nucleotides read TGTGCCACCAGTCAACGAAGCAATCAGCCCCAGCATTTT.

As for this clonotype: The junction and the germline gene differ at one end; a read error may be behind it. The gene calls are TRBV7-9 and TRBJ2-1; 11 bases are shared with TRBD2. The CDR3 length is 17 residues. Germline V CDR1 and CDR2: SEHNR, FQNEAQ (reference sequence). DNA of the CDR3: TGTGCCAGCACCTTAGCGGGAGGGCCGAGCTCCTACAATGAGCAGTTCTTC. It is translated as CASTLAGGPSSYNEQFF.

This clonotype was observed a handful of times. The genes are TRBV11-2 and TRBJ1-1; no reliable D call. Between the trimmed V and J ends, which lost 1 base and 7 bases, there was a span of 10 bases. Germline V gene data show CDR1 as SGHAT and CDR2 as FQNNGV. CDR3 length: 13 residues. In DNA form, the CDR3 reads TGTGCCAGCAGCTTAGTGGGTGGTGGTGAAGCTTTCTTT. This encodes CASSLVGGGEAFF.

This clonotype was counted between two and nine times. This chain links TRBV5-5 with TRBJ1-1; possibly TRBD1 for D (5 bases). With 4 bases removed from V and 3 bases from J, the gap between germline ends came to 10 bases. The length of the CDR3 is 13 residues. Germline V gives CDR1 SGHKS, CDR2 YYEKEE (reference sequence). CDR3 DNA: TGTGCCAGCAGCCTCCGACAGTACACTGAAGCTTTCTTT. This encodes CASSLRQYTEAFF.

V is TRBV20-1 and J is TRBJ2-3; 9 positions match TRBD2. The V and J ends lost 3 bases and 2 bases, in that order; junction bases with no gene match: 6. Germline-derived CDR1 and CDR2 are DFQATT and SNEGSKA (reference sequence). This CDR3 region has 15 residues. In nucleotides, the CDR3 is TGCAGTGCTAGGCGAATAGCGGGGGCCACAGATACGCAGTATTTT. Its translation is CSARRIAGATDTQYF.

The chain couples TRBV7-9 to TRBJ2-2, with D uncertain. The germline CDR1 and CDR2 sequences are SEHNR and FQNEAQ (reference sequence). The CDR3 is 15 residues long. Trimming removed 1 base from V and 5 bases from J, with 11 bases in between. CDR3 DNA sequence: TGTGCCAGCAGCTTAGTGAGCCTGGGGACCGGGGAGCTGTTTTTT. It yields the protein CASSLVSLGTGELFF.

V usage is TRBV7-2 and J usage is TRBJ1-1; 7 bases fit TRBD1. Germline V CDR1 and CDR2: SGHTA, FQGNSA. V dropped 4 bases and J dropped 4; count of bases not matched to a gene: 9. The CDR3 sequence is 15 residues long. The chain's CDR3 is CASSSYRQGGTEAFF. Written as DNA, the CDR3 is TGTGCCAGCAGCTCCTACCGACAGGGTGGCACTGAAGCTTTCTTT.

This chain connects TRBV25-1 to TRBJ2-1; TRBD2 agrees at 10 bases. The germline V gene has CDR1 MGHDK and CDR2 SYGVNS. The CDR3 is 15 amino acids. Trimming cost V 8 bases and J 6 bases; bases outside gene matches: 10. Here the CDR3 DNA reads TGTGCCAGCCTTCTAGCGGGAGACGGTGGCAATGAGCAGTTCTTC. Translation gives CASLLAGDGGNEQFF.

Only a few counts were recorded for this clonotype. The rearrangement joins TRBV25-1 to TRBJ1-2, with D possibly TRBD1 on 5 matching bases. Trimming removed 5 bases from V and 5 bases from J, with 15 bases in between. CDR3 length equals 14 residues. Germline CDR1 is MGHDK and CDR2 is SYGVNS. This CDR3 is CASSQDSYLYGYTF. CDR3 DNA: TGTGCCAGCAGTCAAGACAGTTACCTTTATGGCTACACCTTC.

The CDR3 here is CASSISGNSNQPQHF. CDR3 coding DNA: TGTGCCAGTAGTATCTCAGGCAATAGCAATCAGCCCCAGCATTTT. The rearrangement links TRBV19 to TRBJ1-5, with D unresolved. This CDR3 has 15 amino acids. Germline V lookup: CDR1 LNHDA, CDR2 SQIVND (reference sequence). Trimming took off 3 bases at V and 0 bases at J, with 9 bases between the two ends.

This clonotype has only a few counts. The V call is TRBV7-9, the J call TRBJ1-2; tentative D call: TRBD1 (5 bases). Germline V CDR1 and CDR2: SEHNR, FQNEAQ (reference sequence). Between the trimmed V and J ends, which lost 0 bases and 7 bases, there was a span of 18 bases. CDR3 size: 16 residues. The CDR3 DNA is TGTGCCAGCAGCTTAGCCCTTAGTATCAGGGACCGTGGCTACACCTTC. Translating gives CASSLALSIRDRGYTF.

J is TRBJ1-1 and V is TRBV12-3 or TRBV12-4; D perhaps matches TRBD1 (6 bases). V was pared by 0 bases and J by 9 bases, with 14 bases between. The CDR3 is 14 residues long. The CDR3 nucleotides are TGTGCCAGCAGTTTAGCCGTCCAGGGGATGAAAGCTTTCTTT. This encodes CASSLAVQGMKAFF.

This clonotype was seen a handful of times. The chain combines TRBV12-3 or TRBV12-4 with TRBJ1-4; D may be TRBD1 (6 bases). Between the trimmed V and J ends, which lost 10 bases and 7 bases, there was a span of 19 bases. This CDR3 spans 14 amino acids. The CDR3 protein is CATKPGEVGEKLFF. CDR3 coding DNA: TGTGCCACCAAACCAGGGGAGGTCGGTGAAAAACTGTTTTTT.

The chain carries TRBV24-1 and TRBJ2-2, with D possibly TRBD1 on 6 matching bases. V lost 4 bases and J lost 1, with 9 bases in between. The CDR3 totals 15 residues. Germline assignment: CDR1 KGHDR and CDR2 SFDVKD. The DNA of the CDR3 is TGTGCCACCAGTGAACCGGACAGGAACACCGGGGAGCTGTTTTTT. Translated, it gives CATSEPDRNTGELFF.

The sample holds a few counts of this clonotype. For the CDR3, the DNA is TGTGCCAGCAGCTTATCCCCAGGGGTTGGCACAGATACGCAGTATTTT. This gives the protein CASSLSPGVGTDTQYF. The V and J genes are TRBV7-3 and TRBJ2-3, with a possible D match to TRBD1 (6 bases). CDR3 length: 16 amino acids. Trimming shortened V by 2 bases and J by 1 base, and 13 bases separated the two germline ends. The V gene's germline CDR1 is SGHTA and CDR2 FQGTGA. The full variable domain, in which reference TRBV7-3 and TRBJ2-3 provide the parts outside the CDR3, is GAGVSQTPSNKVTEKGKYVELRCDPISGHTALYWYRQSLGQGPEFLIYFQGTGAADDSGLPNDRFFAVRPEGSVSTLKIQRTERGDSAVYLCASSLSPGVGTDTQYFGPGTRLTVL.

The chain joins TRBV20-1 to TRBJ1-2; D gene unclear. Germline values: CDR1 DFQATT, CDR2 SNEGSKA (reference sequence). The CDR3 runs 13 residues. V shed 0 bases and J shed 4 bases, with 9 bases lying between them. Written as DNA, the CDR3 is TGCAGTGCTAGAGATCATCGCGGCTATGGCTACACCTTC. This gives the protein CSARDHRGYGYTF.